This TCR beta chain was found in a study of shared clonotypes between healthy human individuals. Division of CD4+ cells produced a CD45RA+ naive subset and a CD45RA-negative memory subset. The CDR3 spans 16 residues. This clone has just one count. Per the original data handling: Filtering was not the same, since immunoSEQ gave junction-only sequences without quality scores. The data were produced by immunoSEQ multiplex PCR, yet TCRdb's version contains in-frame clones alone and is incomplete. The DNA was the basis for D and trimming; V, J and clone size are from that table. This sample carries about 660,000 clones, roughly 70% of them seen once, and the ten largest clones take over 1.5%.

The chain links TRBV1 to TRBJ2-1; no DNA check was done on the table's D call, TRBD1. TRBV1 is noted as a pseudogene. This sequence was found in a woman aged 25-40 years in good health. Sequencing was carried out using memory CD4+ T cells sorted from blood. Specified subset: CD45RA-negative fraction. CDR3 region: CTSSQSTQCSYNEQFF. CDR3 nucleotide sequence: TGCACCAGCAGCCAATCGACACAGTGCTCCTACAATGAGCAGTTCTTC.